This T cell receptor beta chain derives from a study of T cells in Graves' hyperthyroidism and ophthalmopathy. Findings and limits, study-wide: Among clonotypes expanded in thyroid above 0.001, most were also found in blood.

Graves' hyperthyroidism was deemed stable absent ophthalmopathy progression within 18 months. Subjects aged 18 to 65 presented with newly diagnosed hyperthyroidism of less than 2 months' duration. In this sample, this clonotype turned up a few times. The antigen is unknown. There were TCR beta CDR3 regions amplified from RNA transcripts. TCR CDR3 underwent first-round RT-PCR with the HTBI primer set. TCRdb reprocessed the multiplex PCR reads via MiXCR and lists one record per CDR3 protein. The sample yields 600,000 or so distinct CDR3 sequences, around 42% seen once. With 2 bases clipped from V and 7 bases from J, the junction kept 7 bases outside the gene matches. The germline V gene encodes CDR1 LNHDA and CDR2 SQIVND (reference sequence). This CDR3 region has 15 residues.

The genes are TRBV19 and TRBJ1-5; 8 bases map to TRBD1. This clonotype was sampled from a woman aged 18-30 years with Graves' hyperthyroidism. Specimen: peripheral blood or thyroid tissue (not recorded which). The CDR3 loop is CASSIKAGGDQPQHF. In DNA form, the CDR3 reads TGTGCCAGTAGTATAAAGGCAGGGGGCGACCAGCCCCAGCATTTT.